Below, 18 T cell receptor beta chains from the same sample are listed, as sequenced in a study of OX40 agonist ivuxolimab in advanced cancers. Measured with immunoSEQ multiplex PCR; TCRdb has only the in-frame clones, and not every one. This sample yields 45,000 to 50,000 clones, of which roughly 91% are seen a single time; roughly 28% belongs to the top ten. Specimen: CD4+ or CD8+ T cells sorted from blood, collected in a trial of the OX40 agonist ivuxolimab. The receptors derive from an adult with an advanced solid tumor such as melanoma, head and neck, liver or kidney cancer.

The chain has TRBV4-1 and TRBJ2-6; TRBD1 matches 8 bases. The CDR3 extends over 18 amino acids. The germline CDR1 and CDR2 sequences are MGHRA and YSYEKL. Trimming removed 6 bases from V and 2 bases from J; junction bases left unmatched: 12. DNA for the CDR3: TGCGCCAGCAGACTTTCCGGACAGGGTTTCCCTGGGGCCAACGTCCTGACTTTC. This codes for CASRLSGQGFPGANVLTF.

The chain is built from TRBV27 and TRBJ2-5; possibly TRBD1 for D (6 bases). The DNA matches TRBJ2-7 better at its end, which makes the J call doubtful. Germline CDR1 MNHEY, CDR2 SMNVEV (reference sequence). The CDR3 is 14 residues long. The CDR3 coding sequence is TGTGCCAGCAGTTTTTCCTCAGGACAGTACGAGCAGTACTTC. Protein product: CASSFSSGQYEQYF.

The genes are TRBV9 and TRBJ1-1; 9 nucleotides agree with TRBD1. The germline CDR1 and CDR2 sequences are SGDLS and YYNGEE. The V segment lost 4 bases and the J segment 1 base; nucleotides outside the gene matches: 8. CDR3 size: 16 residues. CDR3 sequence: CASSPRTGDKNTEAFF. The CDR3 DNA is TGTGCCAGCAGCCCACGGACAGGGGACAAGAACACTGAAGCTTTCTTT.

In its sample, this clone was seen once. This sample includes further DNA sequences coding for the same CDR3. CDR3 in amino acids: CASSLRQGNEKLFF. For the CDR3, the DNA is TGTGCCAGCAGCTTAAGACAGGGGAATGAAAAACTGTTTTTT. This chain links TRBV13 with TRBJ1-4, with 8 bases identical to TRBD1. V was clipped by 2 bases and J by 5 bases; unmatched bases: 1. The CDR3 is 14 amino acids. In germline, CDR1 is PRHDT, CDR2 FYEKMQ (reference sequence).

The V call is TRBV10-1, the J call TRBJ2-1; D may be TRBD2 (6 bases). Germline V lookup: CDR1 WNHNN, CDR2 SYGVQD (reference sequence). This CDR3 region has 12 residues. The germline V and J ends were trimmed by 6 bases and 3 bases, with 6 bases remaining between them. CDR3 amino acids: CASRGLYNEQFF. CDR3 coding DNA: TGCGCCAGCAGGGGACTCTACAATGAGCAGTTCTTC.

V and J are TRBV6-5 and TRBJ2-2; 7 bases align to TRBD2. This CDR3 is built from 16 residues. Germline-derived CDR1 and CDR2 are MNHEY and SVGAGI. Losses at the gene ends were 0 bases for V and 7 bases for J; bases not matched to a gene: 8. DNA for the CDR3: TGTGCCAGCAGTTACTCGTACGGGGACTACCACGGGGAGCTGTTTTTT. It codes for CASSYSYGDYHGELFF.

This chain links TRBV27 with TRBJ1-2; possibly TRBD1 for D (5 bases). This CDR3 region has 16 residues. Between the trimmed V and J ends, which lost 0 bases and 4 bases, there was a span of 15 bases. The V gene's germline CDR1 is MNHEY and CDR2 SMNVEV (reference sequence). The DNA for the CDR3 is TGTGCCAGCAGTTTATCAGGTGGGGCGGGAAGCTATGGCTACACCTTC. Translation gives CASSLSGGAGSYGYTF.

V usage is TRBV28 and J usage is TRBJ2-7; D is unclear. This CDR3 comprises 14 residues. The germline V and J ends were trimmed by 1 base and 2 bases, with 9 bases remaining between them. Per germline, CDR1 MDHEN and CDR2 SYDVKM. The CDR3 nucleotides are TGTGCCAGCAGTTTATACGGATTGGCCTACGAGCAGTACTTC. Protein sequence: CASSLYGLAYEQYF.

This chain uses TRBV25-1 with TRBJ2-5; D is undetermined. This CDR3 is built from 14 residues. CDR1 is MGHDK and CDR2 is SYGVNS in the germline V gene. Between the trimmed V and J ends, which lost 1 base and 5 bases, there was a span of 11 bases. The CDR3 here is CASSESLGLETQYF. The CDR3 DNA is TGTGCCAGCAGTGAATCGCTCGGCTTGGAGACCCAGTACTTC.

The chain uses TRBV7-8 and TRBJ2-7; maybe TRBD2 (6 bases). From germline, CDR1 is SGHVS and CDR2 FQNEAQ. This CDR3 contains 16 residues. The V end was cut by 1 base, the J end by 6 bases, with 19 bases between. The CDR3 DNA is TGTGCCAGCAGCTTAGGGGCTTGGGGGGTGGAAGCCGAGCAGTACTTC. Amino acids: CASSLGAWGVEAEQYF.

The CDR3 sequence is CSVEIDGMNTEAFF. CDR3 DNA sequence: TGCAGCGTTGAAATCGACGGTATGAACACTGAAGCTTTCTTT. The chain recombines TRBV29-1 with TRBJ1-1; no clear D gene. Trimming pared 2 bases from V and 0 bases from J, leaving 10 bases between. The CDR3 spans 14 residues. Germline V lookup: CDR1 SQVTM, CDR2 ANQGSEA.

The chain links TRBV11-2 to TRBJ2-5; 12 bases map to TRBD2. The CDR3 length is 16 residues. Trimming removed 1 base from V and 5 bases from J; junction bases left unmatched: 5. Germline CDR1 SGHAT, CDR2 FQNNGV. The CDR3: CASSLVLAGGLETQYF. The CDR3 bases are TGTGCCAGCAGCTTAGTGCTAGCGGGGGGGCTGGAGACCCAGTACTTC.

The J gene is TRBJ1-3, the V gene TRBV29-1, with 7 bases lining up with TRBD1. V lost 6 bases, J lost 0 bases, and 8 bases stayed unmatched. The CDR3 covers 15 residues. Per the germline V gene, CDR1 is SQVTM and CDR2 is ANQGSEA. CDR3 nucleotides: TGCAGCGTAACCGACAGGGTAAACTCTGGAAACACCATATATTTT. It specifies CSVTDRVNSGNTIYF.

The V and J genes are TRBV27 and TRBJ2-7; 7 positions agree with TRBD1. V was clipped by 6 bases and J by 4 bases; unmatched bases: 6. CDR1 MNHEY and CDR2 SMNVEV come from the germline V gene (reference sequence). This CDR3 has 13 amino acids. The CDR3 sequence: CASSYRDSYEQYF. DNA of the CDR3: TGTGCCAGCAGCTATCGGGACAGTTACGAGCAGTACTTC.

This clone was recorded once. The rearrangement links TRBV5-1 to TRBJ2-7; 10 bases are shared with TRBD2. Germline assignment: CDR1 SGHRS and CDR2 YFSETQ. CDR3 size: 17 residues. The V segment lost 4 bases and the J segment 0 bases; nucleotides outside the gene matches: 10. Written as DNA, the CDR3 is TGCGCCAGCAGCCCGGAGGAAGCGGGAGGGCCCTCCTACGAGCAGTACTTC. Protein product: CASSPEEAGGPSYEQYF.

This clone was picked up one time. The J gene is TRBJ2-7, the V gene TRBV6-1, with 11 bases lining up with TRBD1. Unmatched junction bases numbered 11, after V lost 3 bases and J lost 4 bases. Germline loops: CDR1 MNHNS, CDR2 SASEGT. The CDR3 totals 17 residues. The CDR3 nucleotides are TGTGCCAGCAGTGAGAACCACCGGACAGGGGGCCTGTACGAGCAGTACTTC. The encoded protein is CASSENHRTGGLYEQYF.

The chain joins TRBV6-6 to TRBJ1-1, with 8 bases identical to TRBD1. Germline CDR1 and CDR2: MNHNY and SVGAGI (reference sequence). The CDR3 spans 13 residues. V gave up 5 bases and J gave up 5 bases; unmatched junction bases: 4. The CDR3 sequence is CASSQGAWTEAFF. In DNA, the CDR3 is TGTGCCAGCAGTCAGGGGGCATGGACTGAAGCTTTCTTT.

The V gene is TRBV19, the J gene TRBJ2-1, with D perhaps TRBD2 (5 bases). The CDR3 is 12 residues long. Germline CDR1 is LNHDA and CDR2 is SQIVND (reference sequence). V gave up 3 bases and J gave up 10 bases, with 10 bases separating them. The CDR3 protein is CASSIGETEQFF. CDR3 sequence (DNA): TGTGCCAGTAGTATCGGGGAGACCGAGCAGTTCTTC.